This T cell receptor (beta chain) was identified during a study of shared clonotypes between healthy human individuals (dated by TCRdb to about 2020). Background on the whole study: The cohort included three men and a couple of women between 18 and 49 years of age. Leukapheresis yielded between about 0.85 and 9 billion PBMCs per donor. Libraries were prepared and TCR repertoires were sequenced by different laboratories using diverse techniques, in order to increase sequencing depth and limit assay-specific biases. To estimate repertoire size and how much clonotype sharing occurs between individuals, the study deeply sequenced the blood TCR repertoires of about five healthy adults. For each donor, CD4 naive and CD4 memory were each given three plates, CD8 naive was given two plates, and CD8 memory was given one plate. The investigation overall reported the following: Compared with non-shared clonotypes, clonotypes shared by all four sorted-subset donors had higher generation probabilities. Incomplete sequencing was indicated by rarefaction of sorted-subset datasets, despite the large sequencing depth. Estimated clonotype richness was generally larger for naive than for memory subsets. Pairwise subsampling indicated that sequencing depth was expected to affect the degree of clonotype sharing among donors. Because the study included only a small number of donors, the genetic and exposure-history diversity represented was limited. Only blood was sampled, and tissue TCR repertoires likely differ from those in blood. Sharing across four donors was observed for about 5% of naive CD4, over 3% of naive CD8, over 2% of memory CD4, and over 0.3% of memory CD8 clonotypes.

TCR CDR3 regions were amplified from genomic DNA by multiplex PCR using the deep immunoSEQ assay. Genomic DNA extracted from each cell subset was distributed evenly over all wells of several immunoSEQ 96-well plates, and each plate served as one replicate. For sorted subsets, each replicate PCR was loaded with about 0.2 ug genomic DNA, equivalent to 30,000 or so T cell genomes. Purified libraries were measured with a Qubit 3.0 fluorometer, size-checked on a Bioanalyzer 2100, and measured again with the KAPA Library Quantification kit. Every immunoSEQ 96-well plate was sequenced on a dedicated single-read 150-cycle Illumina NextSeq 550 flow cell. The authors' analysis ran thus. The immunoSEQ output contained only junctional sequences without quality scores, so filtering could not match that applied to full-length reads. Sequences were annotated with PyIR, a Python wrapper for IgBLAST v1.9, and V/J genes and CDR3 were assigned using IMGT germline references. Any read was removed if the V/J assignment was weak (E-value above 1e-6), the CDR3 was missing, or the read contained stop codons, out-of-frame junctions, or ambiguous translated residues. V3J clonotypes were defined by identical inferred V gene, J gene, and CDR3 amino acid sequence. Percentage overlap between repertoires was computed as shared unique clonotypes divided by the size of the smaller repertoire. Richness of each repertoire was evaluated using RTK rarefaction, the Chao1 estimator, and Recon v2.1 estimates of unobserved clonotypes. Generation probabilities for all TCRbeta clonotypes obtained by the gDNA method from a handful of donors were computed using OLGA. TCRdb carries this immuneACCESS record with in-frame sequences only. Its versions omit some clonotypes, under half of them owing to an unresolved V gene in the studies checked, with the rest unexplained. Clone size and the V and J calls come from that table; the DNA yielded D and trimming. The sample table shows roughly 700,000 clones, and about 90% are seen once. Of the sample, 34% falls within the top ten clones.

V is cut back by 4 bases and J by 5 bases, with 9 bases in the junction unmatched. CDR1 MNHNS and CDR2 SASEGT were looked up in the germline V gene. CDR3 length: 15 amino acids, cysteine to phenylalanine. Just the 45-base CDR3 DNA is kept, in frame starting at base 1. Donors were healthy HIV-negative adults with no recently reported acute infections or vaccinations. Every donor was a Caucasian adult residing in Nashville, Tennessee, USA. The CD8 memory samples were a combination of magnetically selected CD45RO+ cells and CCR7-negative CD45RA+ effector memory (TemRA) cells. Blood was obtained by leukapheresis, after which PBMCs were separated by Ficoll-Histopaque density gradient centrifugation and cryopreserved in liquid nitrogen vapor phase. Analytical flow cytometry was used to check the purity and quantity of each magnetically sorted T cell population. Genomic DNA was isolated from every sorted fraction and measured by UV absorbance on a Nanodrop 2000c.

A single count supports this clone. What this receptor recognizes is not known. No base quality information exists; no much larger clone differs at one position. Input material: memory CD8+ T cells from PBMCs. Interpreted using the paper, the cell subset or site label stands for: CD45RO+ cells pooled with CCR7-negative TemRA cells. The source is a young man in good health. Some clones in this sample may be carry-over from other donors' samples. The chain uses TRBV6-1 and TRBJ1-2; a stretch of 8 junction bases matches TRBD1. The CDR3 loop reads CASSVGQGGGYGYTF. The DNA reads TGTGCCAGCAGTGTTGGACAGGGTGGAGGTTATGGCTACACCTTC.